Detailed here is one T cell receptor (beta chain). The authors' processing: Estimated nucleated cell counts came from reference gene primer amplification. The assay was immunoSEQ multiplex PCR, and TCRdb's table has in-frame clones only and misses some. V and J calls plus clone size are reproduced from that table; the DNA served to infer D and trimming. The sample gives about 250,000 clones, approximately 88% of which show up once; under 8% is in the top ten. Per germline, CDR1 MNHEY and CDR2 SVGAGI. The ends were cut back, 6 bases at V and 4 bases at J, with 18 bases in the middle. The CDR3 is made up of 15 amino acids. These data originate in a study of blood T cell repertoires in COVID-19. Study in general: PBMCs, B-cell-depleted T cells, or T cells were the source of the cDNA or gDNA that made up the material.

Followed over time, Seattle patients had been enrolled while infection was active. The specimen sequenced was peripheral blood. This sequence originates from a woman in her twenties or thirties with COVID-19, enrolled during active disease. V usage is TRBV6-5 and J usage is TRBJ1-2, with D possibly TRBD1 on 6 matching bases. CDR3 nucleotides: TGTGCCAGCAGCCCGCGGGGGGGCTGGGGCTATGGCTACACCTTC. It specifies CASSPRGGWGYGYTF.